This TCR beta chain originates from a study of cytomegalovirus exposure and HLA in healthy donors. Remarks on this clone: Its antigen is undetermined.

The PCR ran on 60 Vbeta and 13 Jbeta primers. Only in-frame clones appear in the TCRdb table, and some are missing; sequencing was by immunoSEQ multiplex PCR. The profile shows around 170,000 clones, roughly three quarters of them singletons. Study results and limitations: Analyzed later, most CMV-associated TCR beta chains appeared HLA-restricted.

This sequence was found in a young woman in good health and CMV-seropositive. Source material: PBMCs.

As DNA, the CDR3 is TGCAGCGTTGAGAGGGGAGGGGAGAAGAAAGTTCAGTACTTC. It specifies CSVERGGEKKVQYF. The gene calls are TRBV29-1 and TRBJ2-7; TRBD2 agrees at 7 bases. This CDR3 is 14 amino acids long. Germline-derived CDR1 and CDR2 are SQVTM and ANQGSEA. Trimming removed 3 bases from V and 10 bases from J; junction bases left unmatched: 15.